A selection of T cell receptor beta chains follows, all from one sample in a study of PD-1 blockade in mismatch repair-deficient tumors. Sequenced by immunoSEQ multiplex PCR; TCRdb stores in-frame clones only, minus some. The table records 12,000 to 15,000 clones, around 83% of them present only once. Source: PBMCs, taken less than 15 weeks after starting pembrolizumab. The receptors were gathered from an adult with mismatch repair-deficient cancer. The CDR3 runs from the conserved cysteine through the conserved F or W. Fields, in order: J gene, V gene, CDR3 protein.

j_gene: TRBJ2-5; v_gene: TRBV2; CDR3aa: CASSDVEGETQYF
j_gene: TRBJ2-7; v_gene: TRBV7-8; CDR3aa: CASSLPLGTGGTYEQYF
j_gene: TRBJ2-1; v_gene: TRBV7-2; CDR3aa: CASSFSRGRVNEQFF
j_gene: TRBJ2-7; v_gene: TRBV7-9; CDR3aa: CASSYQGRRYEQYF
j_gene: TRBJ2-1; v_gene: TRBV5-4; CDR3aa: CASSLGGLSSYNEQFF
j_gene: TRBJ2-6; v_gene: TRBV5-1; CDR3aa: CASSVIYRADFSNSSGANVLTF
j_gene: TRBJ2-7; v_gene: TRBV19; CDR3aa: CASSPWTGPYEQYF
j_gene: TRBJ2-3; v_gene: TRBV30; CDR3aa: CAWSVRLAVSTDTQYF
j_gene: TRBJ1-4; v_gene: TRBV5-1; CDR3aa: CASSPLLGQGDEKLFF
j_gene: TRBJ2-7; v_gene: TRBV21-1; CDR3aa: CASHPQFEQYF
j_gene: TRBJ1-6; v_gene: TRBV2; CDR3aa: CASSEEGVESPLHF
j_gene: TRBJ1-4; v_gene: TRBV27; CDR3aa: CASSPNRGTNEKLFF
j_gene: TRBJ2-5; v_gene: TRBV19; CDR3aa: CASSLNRGETQYF
j_gene: TRBJ2-5; v_gene: TRBV5-1; CDR3aa: CASSSGTGMWETQYF
j_gene: TRBJ2-7; v_gene: TRBV9; CDR3aa: CASNPSGSYEQYF
j_gene: TRBJ1-4; v_gene: TRBV30; CDR3aa: CAWSPRGEKLFF
j_gene: TRBJ2-1; v_gene: TRBV21-1; CDR3aa: CASFRSGQGHNEQFF
j_gene: TRBJ1-1; v_gene: TRBV28; CDR3aa: CASSMTGGNTEAFF
j_gene: TRBJ1-2; v_gene: TRBV11-2; CDR3aa: CASSLGGGVAYGYTF
j_gene: TRBJ1-1; v_gene: TRBV9; CDR3aa: CASSVRDRGPETEAFF
j_gene: TRBJ2-1; v_gene: TRBV5-1; CDR3aa: CASSSGQGSYNEQFF
j_gene: TRBJ1-1; v_gene: TRBV7-2; CDR3aa: CASSLVAGGNTEAFF
j_gene: TRBJ2-4; v_gene: TRBV21-1; CDR3aa: CASRASGRNFKNIQYF
j_gene: TRBJ2-2; v_gene: TRBV6-5; CDR3aa: CASNTNTGELFF
j_gene: TRBJ2-7; v_gene: TRBV9; CDR3aa: CASSVDGRTGVKQYF
j_gene: TRBJ2-7; v_gene: TRBV5-5; CDR3aa: CASSQNYLRVGGYEQYF
j_gene: TRBJ2-5; v_gene: TRBV5-1; CDR3aa: CASSSQTSGETQYF
j_gene: TRBJ1-2; v_gene: TRBV10-3; CDR3aa: CAISVTGDSNYGYTF
j_gene: TRBJ1-1; v_gene: TRBV6-5; CDR3aa: CASSRGQTNTEAFF
j_gene: TRBJ2-2; v_gene: TRBV2; CDR3aa: CASSGQSPNTGELFF
j_gene: TRBJ1-2; v_gene: TRBV28; CDR3aa: CASSGSGTGYGYTF
j_gene: TRBJ1-5; v_gene: TRBV2; CDR3aa: CASVLQGASNQPQHF
j_gene: TRBJ2-7; v_gene: TRBV2; CDR3aa: CASSQGYYEQYF
j_gene: TRBJ1-4; v_gene: TRBV4-2; CDR3aa: CASSQEPVSGEKLFF
j_gene: TRBJ2-6; v_gene: TRBV7-3; CDR3aa: CASSSEIVSGANVLTF
j_gene: TRBJ2-1; v_gene: TRBV4-1; CDR3aa: CASSHDMTSGSRNEQFF
j_gene: TRBJ2-1; v_gene: TRBV7-4; CDR3aa: CASSSLAGEGYNEQFF
j_gene: TRBJ1-1; v_gene: TRBV7-3; CDR3aa: CASTLGQNTEAFF
j_gene: TRBJ2-5; v_gene: TRBV7-9; CDR3aa: CASSLSHGEGETQYF
j_gene: TRBJ2-7; v_gene: TRBV28; CDR3aa: CASRLASYEQYF
j_gene: TRBJ2-1; v_gene: TRBV10-1; CDR3aa: CASSGAASNYNEQFF
j_gene: TRBJ2-3; v_gene: TRBV7-6; CDR3aa: CASSLAARGFGDTQYF
j_gene: TRBJ2-1; v_gene: TRBV5-4; CDR3aa: CASSRGTGGGSYNEQFF
j_gene: TRBJ2-1; v_gene: TRBV5-1; CDR3aa: CASSLLLAGGLGNNEQFF
j_gene: TRBJ2-7; v_gene: TRBV6-5; CDR3aa: CASCTGDYEQYF
j_gene: TRBJ1-2; v_gene: TRBV30; CDR3aa: CAWSVGHFYGYTF
j_gene: TRBJ2-7; v_gene: TRBV28; CDR3aa: CASSPWGSYYEQYF
j_gene: TRBJ1-2; v_gene: TRBV4-2; CDR3aa: CASSQDRRQGANGYGYTF
j_gene: TRBJ1-1; v_gene: TRBV7-3; CDR3aa: CASSLTGGDTEAFF